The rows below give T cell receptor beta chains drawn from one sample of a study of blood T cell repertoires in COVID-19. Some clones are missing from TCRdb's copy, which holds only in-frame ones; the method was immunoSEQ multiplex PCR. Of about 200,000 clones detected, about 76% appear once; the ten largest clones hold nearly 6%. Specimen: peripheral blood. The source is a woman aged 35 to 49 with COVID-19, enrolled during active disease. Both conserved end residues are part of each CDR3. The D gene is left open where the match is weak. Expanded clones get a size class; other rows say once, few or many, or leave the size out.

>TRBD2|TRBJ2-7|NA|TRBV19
TGTGCCAGTAGTGCTAGCGGGAGGGCCCACGAGCAGTACTTC
CASSASGRAHEQYF
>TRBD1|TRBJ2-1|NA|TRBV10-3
TGTGCCATCACCCAGACAGGGTCTCGCCTTGTCTACAATGAGCAGTTCTTC
CAITQTGSRLVYNEQFF
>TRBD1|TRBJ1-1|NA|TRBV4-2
TGTGCCAGCAGCCAAAAATCCGGGACAGGTACGAACACTGAAGCTTTCTTT
CASSQKSGTGTNTEAFF
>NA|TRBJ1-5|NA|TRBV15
TGTGCCACCAGCAGACTGACGGGGGGGCCCCAGCATTTT
CATSRLTGGPQHF
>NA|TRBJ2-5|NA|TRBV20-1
TGCAGTGCTGGCTCTCAAGAGACCCAGTACTTC
CSAGSQETQYF
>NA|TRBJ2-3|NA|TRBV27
TGTGCCAGCAGCTCAGCGGCTAGCACAGATACGCAGTATTTT
CASSSAASTDTQYF
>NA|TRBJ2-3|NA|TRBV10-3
TGTGCCATCACTGCGGGGAGCACAGATACGCAGTATTTT
CAITAGSTDTQYF
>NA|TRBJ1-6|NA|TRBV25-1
TGTGCCAGCAGTGATCAGGGTTTGATGACCCTCCACTTT
CASSDQGLMTLHF
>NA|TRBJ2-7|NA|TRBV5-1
TGCGCCAGCAGCTTGGGGGCTCAGAGATTACCCTACGAGCAGTACTTC
CASSLGAQRLPYEQYF
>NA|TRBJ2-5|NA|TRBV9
TGTGCCAGCAACCCTTCCCCGGGGGAGACCCAGTACTTC
CASNPSPGETQYF
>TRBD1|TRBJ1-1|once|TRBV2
TGTGCCAGCAGGCGCCCCCAGGGGGCCAACACTGAAGCTTTCTTT
CASRRPQGANTEAFF
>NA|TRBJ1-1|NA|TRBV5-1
TGCGCCAGCAGCTTGGAAGAAGGGGTGCACACTGAAGCTTTCTTT
CASSLEEGVHTEAFF
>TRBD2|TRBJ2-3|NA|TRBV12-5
TGTGCTAGTGGTTTAAGCCTACAGACTAGCCTAGACACAGATACGCAGTATTTT
CASGLSLQTSLDTDTQYF
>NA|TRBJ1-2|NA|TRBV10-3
TGTGCCATCAGTGAGTCCAGGGGAGTCGGAGGTCCGATTGGCTACACCTTC
CAISESRGVGGPIGYTF
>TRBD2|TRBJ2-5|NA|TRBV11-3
TGTGCCAGCAGCTTAGGGGGACTAGAAGAGACCCAGTACTTC
CASSLGGLEETQYF
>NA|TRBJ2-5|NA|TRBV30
TGTGCCTGGAGTGTATCAGGACTCCTAAGAGCGACCCAGTACTTC
CAWSVSGLLRATQYF
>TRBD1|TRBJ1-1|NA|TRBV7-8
TGTGCCAGCAGCCCCGACAGGGGACGCACTGAAGCTTTCTTT
CASSPDRGRTEAFF
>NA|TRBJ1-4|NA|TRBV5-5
TGTGCCAGCAGCCCCCGAGCTAATGAAAAACTGTTTTTT
CASSPRANEKLFF
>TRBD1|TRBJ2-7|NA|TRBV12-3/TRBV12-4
TGTGCCAGCAGTTTAACGGACAGGGAGCAGTACTTC
CASSLTDREQYF
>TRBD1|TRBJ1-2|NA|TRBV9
TGTGCCAGCAGCGTAGCGACAGGGACCTATGGCTACACCTTC
CASSVATGTYGYTF
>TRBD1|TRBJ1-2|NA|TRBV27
TGTGCCAGCAGACTTCCGGGACAGGGTCACGGCTACACCTTC
CASRLPGQGHGYTF
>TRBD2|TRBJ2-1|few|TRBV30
TGTGCCTGGAGTGGTCACGGGACTAGTAATGACAATGAGCAGTTCTTC
CAWSGHGTSNDNEQFF
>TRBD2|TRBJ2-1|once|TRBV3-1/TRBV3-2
TGTGCCAGCACCCGGACTAGCGGGGGGGCAGGGTCCTACAATGAGCAGTTCTTC
CASTRTSGGAGSYNEQFF
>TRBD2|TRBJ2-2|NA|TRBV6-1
TGTGCCAGCAGTGAAGGACTAGCGGGGATACGGGAGCTGTTTTTT
CASSEGLAGIRELFF
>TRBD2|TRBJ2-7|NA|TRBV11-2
TGTGCCAGCAGCTCCCCAATAGCGGGAGTACATGCCCACGAGCAGTACTTC
CASSSPIAGVHAHEQYF
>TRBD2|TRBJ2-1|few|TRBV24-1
TGTGCCACCAGCCCTGGCGGGAGCTACAATGAGCAGTTCTTC
CATSPGGSYNEQFF